The sequence of this T cell receptor beta chain was determined in a study of cytomegalovirus exposure and HLA in healthy donors. Whole-study results and caveats: Analyses of presence/absence relied on an assumption of roughly uniform sequencing depth across donors. Overall, approximately 180 TCR beta chains were annotated as cytomegalovirus-associated. As was reported, the classifier diagnosed cytomegalovirus status with high specificity and sensitivity.

Primers included in the PCR were 60 Vbeta and 13 Jbeta primers. Clones were sequenced by immunoSEQ multiplex PCR, and TCRdb holds only the in-frame ones, with some missing. The sample has 90,000 to 120,000 clones, 60% to 75% seen once; the top ten hold about a tenth. The sample holds a few counts of this clone. Antigen: not known. V lost 6 bases, J lost 2 bases, and 6 bases stayed unmatched. The CDR3 has 15 residues. Germline CDR1 is MNHEY and CDR2 is SVGAGI. This sequence was found in a man aged 35 to 55 in good health and CMV-seropositive. The sequenced sample was PBMCs. The V call is TRBV6-5, the J call TRBJ1-4; 7 bases are a match to TRBD1. The DNA of the CDR3 is TGTGCCAGCAGCGAGACAGGGAACACTAATGAAAAACTGTTTTTT. Its translation: CASSETGNTNEKLFF.